The subject of this entry is one T cell receptor (beta chain). Its antigen remains unidentified. No much larger clone exists at a distance of one base, and base qualities are not known. This entry is derived from a study of blood T cell repertoires in COVID-19 (dated by TCRdb to 2018 to 2020). A note on the overall study: Samples from collaborators originated in the United States, Italy and Spain and spanned both the acute and convalescent phases of COVID-19. The repertoires were released in a freely available public database intended as a resource for research on the immune response to SARS-CoV-2. Samples were obtained from the ongoing ImmuneRACE study (first 160 participants) and from over 1,000 subjects provided by 6 global collaborators. The material from the prospective study consisted of cDNA or gDNA derived from T cells, B-cell-depleted T cells, or PBMCs. Subjects who had been exposed to COVID-19, were actively infected with it, or had recovered from it provided the deeply sampled blood TCRbeta repertoires that made up the dataset. Where available, HLA class I and class II types were taken from metadata supplied by the sample provider and were not determined by assay-based typing. The sample metadata nearly always contained a de-identified subject ID, COVID-19 status, age in years and sex. What the study reported, not specific to this receptor: How much clinical and demographic metadata was included differed by source and by participant, and the metadata was provided uncurated.

TCRbeta CDR3 regions were amplified from genomic DNA by means of the immunoSEQ Assay, a bias-controlled multiplex PCR. In the paper's pipeline: The number of nucleated cells in each sample was estimated from the amplification of reference gene primers within the assay. Sequence reads were collapsed and filtered to measure the absolute abundance of every unique TCRbeta CDR3 rearrangement. For each sample, productive Simpson clonality was calculated as the square root of Simpson's diversity index across productive rearrangements. The clones in this table, taken by TCRdb from immuneACCESS, are in-frame only. Not every clone is retained; where verified, under half of the shortfall comes from an unresolved V gene, and the cause of the rest is unknown. V and J calls and clone size come straight from that table; D and trimming were deduced from the DNA. The sample table holds some 27,000 clones, of which roughly 87% were seen once. The top ten clones comprise about 17% of the sample.

Whole blood was collected in K2EDTA tubes by collaborating institutions according to the institutions' own protocols. For TCRbeta analysis, collaborators shipped samples in one of three forms: frozen whole blood, isolated PBMCs, or DNA extracted from either of those sample types. The CDR3, cysteine through phenylalanine, is 15 amino acids long. Of all the DNA, just the CDR3 is kept, 45 bases in frame from base 1. Clipping removes 7 bases from V and 1 base from J, with 8 as the unmatched junction base count. Taken from the germline V gene (reference sequence), the CDR1 and CDR2 loops are PRHDT and FYEKMQ.

The sample taken for sequencing was peripheral blood. Recombination connected TRBV13 to TRBJ1-1; TRBD1 matches 8 bases in the middle. This TCR was sampled from a human donor in a cohort sampled during active COVID-19. In nucleotides, the sequence is TGTGCCAGCACCTTCGGTGGACAGGGGAACACTGAAGCTTTCTTT. Translated, this is CASTFGGQGNTEAFF. The reference TRBV13 and TRBJ1-1 proteins fill in what lies around the CDR3, so the full variable domain reads AAGVIQSPRHLIKEKRETATLKCYPIPRHDTVYWYQQGPGQDPQFLISFYEKMQSDKGSIPDRFSAQQFSDYHSELNMSSLELGDSALYFCASTFGGQGNTEAFFGQGTRLTVV.